These 17 T cell receptor beta chains share one sample of origin, sequenced in a study of shared clonotypes between healthy human individuals. Using immunoSEQ multiplex PCR, the repertoire was profiled, and TCRdb retains in-frame clones only, with some absent. In the table there are 950,000 to 1,300,000 clones, about 75% of which are singletons. Sequencing used memory CD4+ T cells sorted from blood. Stated subset: CD45RA-negative fraction. The receptor source for this set is a young man in good health.

The chain is built from TRBV7-6 and TRBJ2-7; TRBD2 matches at 7 bases. V shed 3 bases and J 2 bases; nucleotides not matched to a gene: 4. Germline V lookup: CDR1 SGHVS, CDR2 FNYEAQ. The CDR3 extends over 14 amino acids. The CDR3 here is CASSLVSGAYEQYF. In DNA form, the CDR3 reads TGTGCCAGCAGCTTGGTCAGCGGGGCCTACGAGCAGTACTTC.

This clone has a handful of counts. The chain uses TRBV18 and TRBJ2-7; possible D gene TRBD1, 5 bases. Trimming left V 2 bases short and J 6 bases short, with 20 bases between. The germline V gene has CDR1 KGHSH and CDR2 LQKENI. This CDR3 has 16 residues. The CDR3: CASSPVRQGNSGEQYF. The CDR3 coding sequence is TGTGCCAGCTCACCAGTTAGGCAGGGTAACTCGGGCGAGCAGTACTTC.

This clone was seen once. The chain employs TRBV30 and TRBJ2-5; 9 nucleotides align to TRBD1. The V segment lost 4 bases and the J segment 4 bases; nucleotides outside the gene matches: 13. The CDR3 runs 16 residues. Germline lookup yields CDR1 GTSNPN and CDR2 SVGIG (reference sequence). The DNA for the CDR3 is TGTGCCTGGACCGGTCGATTACAGGGGGCTGTAGAGACCCAGTACTTC. Protein product: CAWTGRLQGAVETQYF.

This chain joins TRBV18 and TRBJ2-1; D gene ambiguous. This CDR3 contains 16 residues. Per germline, CDR1 KGHSH and CDR2 LQKENI. Trimming shortened V by 3 bases and J by 0 bases, and 12 bases separated the two germline ends. Here the CDR3 reads CASSPPRSISYNEQFF. Written as DNA, the CDR3 is TGTGCCAGCTCACCCCCTAGGTCCATCTCCTACAATGAGCAGTTCTTC.

This chain links TRBV18 with TRBJ1-5; D is undetermined. The CDR3 is 13 amino acids. CDR1 is KGHSH and CDR2 is LQKENI in the germline V gene. Between the trimmed V and J ends, which lost 3 bases and 4 bases, there was a span of 7 bases. This chain's CDR3 is CASSPHKNQPQHF. The CDR3 nucleotides read TGTGCCAGCTCACCTCACAAAAATCAGCCCCAGCATTTT.

This chain uses TRBV18 with TRBJ1-5; no reliable D call. Germline V lookup: CDR1 KGHSH, CDR2 LQKENI. Trimming pared 2 bases from V and 0 bases from J, leaving 11 bases between. The CDR3 extends over 16 amino acids. The CDR3 here is CASSPMLPDSNQPQHF. CDR3 DNA: TGTGCCAGCTCACCAATGCTTCCGGATAGCAATCAGCCCCAGCATTTT.

The chain has TRBV6-6 and TRBJ1-5; the D is unclear. The CDR3 contains 14 residues. V was clipped by 4 bases and J by 2 bases, with 9 bases between them. Germline assignment: CDR1 MNHNY and CDR2 SVGAGI (reference sequence). The CDR3 sequence is CASSSSSGNQPQHF. In DNA form, the CDR3 reads TGTGCCAGCAGTTCTTCCAGCGGCAATCAGCCCCAGCATTTT.

The CDR3 coding sequence is TGTGCCAGCAGAGGGGACAGGCAGGGCGGCTACACCTTC. Translated, it gives CASRGDRQGGYTF. The chain has TRBV2 and TRBJ1-2; TRBD1 matches 8 bases. CDR1 SNHLY and CDR2 FYNNEI come from the germline V gene. V shed 6 bases, J shed 8 bases, and the junction held 8 bases outside the gene matches. The CDR3 has 13 residues.

The sample holds a few counts of this clone. The V gene is TRBV7-2, the J gene TRBJ2-7; 7 nucleotides match TRBD1. The CDR3 contains 15 residues. The germline gives CDR1 SGHTA, CDR2 FQGNSA. V shed 1 base, J shed 3 bases, and the junction held 6 bases outside the gene matches. CDR3 sequence (DNA): TGTGCCAGCAGCTTAGGACAGGGTGGTATCTACGAGCAGTACTTC. It is translated as CASSLGQGGIYEQYF. The variable domain in full, completed from reference TRBV7-2 and TRBJ2-7, reads GAGVSQSPSNKVTEKGKDVELRCDPISGHTALYWYRQSLGQGLEFLIYFQGNSAPDKSGLPSDRFSAERTGGSVSTLTIQRTQQEDSAVYLCASSLGQGGIYEQYFGPGTRLTVT.

The sample holds a few counts of this clone. The chain uses TRBV6-4 and TRBJ2-2, with 7 bases fitting TRBD1. CDR3 size: 14 residues. Trimming at V came to 8 bases and at J to 1 base, leaving 4 bases not matched to a gene. In germline, CDR1 is MRHNA, CDR2 SNTAGT. The DNA of the CDR3 is TGTGCCAGCCAACAGGGGCAGAACACCGGGGAGCTGTTTTTT. Translating it yields CASQQGQNTGELFF.

This chain links TRBV28 with TRBJ1-2; D not certain. The CDR3 is 13 residues long. V lost 3 bases, J lost 4 bases, and 9 bases lay in between. Germline CDR1 reads MDHEN; CDR2 reads SYDVKM. The CDR3 is CASSLVRLYGYTF. DNA of the CDR3: TGTGCCAGCAGTTTGGTCAGGCTCTATGGCTACACCTTC.

The CDR3 DNA reads as TGCAGCGTTGAAGATTCGCGCGGGGGGGAGACCCAGTACTTC. Translating it yields CSVEDSRGGETQYF. The gene calls are TRBV29-1 and TRBJ2-5, with 8 nucleotides matching TRBD2. Germline CDR1 is SQVTM and CDR2 is ANQGSEA. The CDR3 runs 14 residues. V shed 0 bases and J 5 bases; nucleotides not matched to a gene: 5. Supplemented by reference TRBV29-1 and TRBJ2-5, the full variable domain reads SAVISQKPSRDICQRGTSLTIQCQVDSQVTMMFWYRQQPGQSLTLIATANQGSEATYESGFVIDKFPISRPNLTFSTLTVSNMSPEDSSIYLCSVEDSRGGETQYFGPGTRLLVL.

This clone occurred once. This chain links TRBV5-1 with TRBJ2-3; D remains unclear. Trimming cost V 4 bases and J 6 bases, with 9 bases left between them. This CDR3 contains 12 residues. Looked up from germline, CDR1 is SGHRS and CDR2 is YFSETQ. The CDR3 DNA reads as TGCGCCAGCAGCGTATCCGGGGATACGCAGTATTTT. Translated, it gives CASSVSGDTQYF. Using reference TRBV5-1 and TRBJ2-3 for the parts outside the CDR3, the full variable domain is KAGVTQTPRYLIKTRGQQVTLSCSPISGHRSVSWYQQTPGQGLQFLFEYFSETQRNKGNFPGRFSGRQFSNSRSEMNVSTLELGDSALYLCASSVSGDTQYFGPGTRLTVL.

This chain uses TRBV7-9 with TRBJ2-6; D not certain. The CDR3 loop spans 17 amino acids. V lost 2 bases, J lost 1 base, and 12 bases lay in between. CDR1 and CDR2 (germline): SEHNR, FQNEAQ (reference sequence). DNA of the CDR3: TGTGCCAGCAGCTTACTCCGATTGTCGTCTGGGGCCAACGTCCTGACTTTC. Amino acids: CASSLLRLSSGANVLTF.

V usage is TRBV21-1 and J usage is TRBJ1-5. TRBV21-1 is a documented pseudogene. The CDR3 consists of 16 residues. The CDR3, as DNA: TGTGCCAGCAGCTCCCGACGGACTAGGGGCAATCAGCCCCAGCATTTT. This codes for CASSSRRTRGNQPQHF.

This clone was seen just once. V is TRBV7-2 and J is TRBJ2-1, with D tentatively TRBD2 (5 bases). The CDR3 loop spans 15 amino acids. The germline CDR1 and CDR2 sequences are SGHTA and FQGNSA. V lost 0 bases and J lost 6, with 12 bases in between. CDR3 nucleotides: TGTGCCAGCAGCTTAGCGCGTGCTAGCCCCAATGAGCAGTTCTTC. Amino acid sequence: CASSLARASPNEQFF.

The gene calls are TRBV28 and TRBJ1-2, with D perhaps matching TRBD1 (6 bases). CDR3 length: 16 amino acids. The V end lost 3 bases, the J end lost 2 bases, and 16 bases lay between the germline ends. From germline, CDR1 is MDHEN and CDR2 SYDVKM. In DNA form, the CDR3 reads TGTGCCAGCAGTTTCGCGGACAGAGTGATAAACTATGGCTACACCTTC. Translation gives CASSFADRVINYGYTF.